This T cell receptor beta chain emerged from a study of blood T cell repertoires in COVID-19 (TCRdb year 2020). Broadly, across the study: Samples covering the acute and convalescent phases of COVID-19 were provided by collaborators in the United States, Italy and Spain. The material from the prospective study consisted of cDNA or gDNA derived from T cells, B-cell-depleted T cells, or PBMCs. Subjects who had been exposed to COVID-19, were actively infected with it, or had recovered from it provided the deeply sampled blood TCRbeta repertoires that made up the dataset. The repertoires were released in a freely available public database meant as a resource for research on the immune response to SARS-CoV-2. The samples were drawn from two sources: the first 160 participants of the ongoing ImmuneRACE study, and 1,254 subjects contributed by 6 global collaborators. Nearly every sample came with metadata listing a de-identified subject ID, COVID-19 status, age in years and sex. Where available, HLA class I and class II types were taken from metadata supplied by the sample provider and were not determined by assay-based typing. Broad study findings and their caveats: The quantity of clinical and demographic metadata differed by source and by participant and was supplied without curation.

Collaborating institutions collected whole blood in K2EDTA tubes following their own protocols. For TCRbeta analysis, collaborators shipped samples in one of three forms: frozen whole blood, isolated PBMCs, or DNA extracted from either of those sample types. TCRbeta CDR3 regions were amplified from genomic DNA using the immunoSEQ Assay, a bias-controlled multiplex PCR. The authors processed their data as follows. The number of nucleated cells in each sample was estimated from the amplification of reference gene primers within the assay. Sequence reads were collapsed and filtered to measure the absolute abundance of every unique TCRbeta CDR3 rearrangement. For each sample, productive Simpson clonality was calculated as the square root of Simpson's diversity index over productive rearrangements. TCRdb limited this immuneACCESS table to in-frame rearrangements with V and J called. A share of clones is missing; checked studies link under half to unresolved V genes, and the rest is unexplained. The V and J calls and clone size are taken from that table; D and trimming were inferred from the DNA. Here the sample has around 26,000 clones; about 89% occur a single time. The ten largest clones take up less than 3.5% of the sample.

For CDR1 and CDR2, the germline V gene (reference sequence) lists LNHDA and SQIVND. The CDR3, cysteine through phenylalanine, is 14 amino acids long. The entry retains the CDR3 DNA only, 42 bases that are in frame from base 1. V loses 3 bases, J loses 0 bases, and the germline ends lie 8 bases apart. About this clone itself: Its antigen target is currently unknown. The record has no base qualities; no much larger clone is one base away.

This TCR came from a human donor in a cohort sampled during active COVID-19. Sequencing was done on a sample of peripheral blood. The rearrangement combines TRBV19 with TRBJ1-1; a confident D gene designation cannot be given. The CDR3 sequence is CASSIQRMNTEAFF. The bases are TGTGCCAGTAGTATTCAGAGGATGAACACTGAAGCTTTCTTT.